This is a list of T cell receptor beta chains from one sample in a study of blood T cell repertoires in COVID-19. The assay was immunoSEQ multiplex PCR, and TCRdb's table has in-frame clones only and misses some. This repertoire shows 130,000 to 150,000 clones, around 79% found once; its top ten account for less than 5%. What was sequenced was peripheral blood. The receptors stem from a woman between 70 and 85 years old with COVID-19, enrolled during active disease. The CDR3 runs from the conserved cysteine through the conserved F or W. A D gene is named only where the DNA matches it firmly. Size tells how often a clone was seen (once, few, many) or the class of an expanded clone, and some rows leave it out.

d_gene: .; j_gene: TRBJ2-7; abundance: .; v_gene: TRBV5-1; CDR3aa: CASSAGQSSYEQYF; CDR3nt: TGCGCCAGCAGCGCGGGACAGAGCTCCTACGAGCAGTACTTC
d_gene: .; j_gene: TRBJ1-1; abundance: .; v_gene: TRBV10-3; CDR3aa: CAISEVQGAEAFF; CDR3nt: TGTGCCATCAGTGAAGTACAGGGTGCTGAAGCTTTCTTT
d_gene: .; j_gene: TRBJ1-6; abundance: .; v_gene: TRBV7-9; CDR3aa: CASSLVTKGQNF; CDR3nt: TGTGCCAGCAGCTTAGTAACGAAGGGACAAAACTTT
d_gene: TRBD2; j_gene: TRBJ2-1; abundance: .; v_gene: TRBV5-1; CDR3aa: CASSLARLAGSYNEQFF; CDR3nt: TGCGCCAGCAGCTTGGCGAGGCTAGCGGGGTCCTACAATGAGCAGTTCTTC
d_gene: .; j_gene: TRBJ1-3; abundance: .; v_gene: TRBV9; CDR3aa: CASSALQGYSGNTIYF; CDR3nt: TGTGCCAGCAGCGCCCTACAGGGCTACTCTGGAAACACCATATATTTT
d_gene: .; j_gene: TRBJ2-7; abundance: .; v_gene: TRBV5-1; CDR3aa: CASSPIRVSSYEQYF; CDR3nt: TGCGCCAGCAGCCCTATCAGGGTATCCAGCTACGAGCAGTACTTC
d_gene: .; j_gene: TRBJ1-1; abundance: .; v_gene: TRBV7-9; CDR3aa: CASSLVRRLDTTEAFF; CDR3nt: TGTGCCAGCAGCTTAGTCCGTAGGCTAGATACAACTGAAGCTTTCTTT
d_gene: TRBD1; j_gene: TRBJ2-7; abundance: .; v_gene: TRBV19; CDR3aa: CASSIGDRGYEQYF; CDR3nt: TGTGCCAGTAGTATCGGTGACAGGGGCTACGAGCAGTACTTC
d_gene: TRBD2; j_gene: TRBJ2-1; abundance: .; v_gene: TRBV14; CDR3aa: CASSQGGLAAFYNEQFF; CDR3nt: TGTGCCAGCAGCCAAGGGGGCCTAGCGGCATTCTACAATGAGCAGTTCTTC
d_gene: .; j_gene: TRBJ1-6; abundance: .; v_gene: TRBV9; CDR3aa: CASSSSQLFNSPLHF; CDR3nt: TGTGCCAGCAGCTCCTCCCAACTCTTCAATTCACCCCTCCACTTT
d_gene: TRBD1; j_gene: TRBJ1-1; abundance: once; v_gene: TRBV5-1; CDR3aa: CASSRAGTGGMNTEAFF; CDR3nt: TGCGCCAGCAGCCGCGCCGGGACAGGGGGGATGAACACTGAAGCTTTCTTT
d_gene: TRBD1; j_gene: TRBJ1-2; abundance: .; v_gene: TRBV10-3; CDR3aa: CAIRTGDYGYTF; CDR3nt: TGTGCCATCAGAACAGGGGACTATGGCTACACCTTC
d_gene: .; j_gene: TRBJ1-4; abundance: .; v_gene: TRBV6-2/TRBV6-3; CDR3aa: CASSYFGGRSDEKLFF; CDR3nt: TGTGCCAGCAGTTACTTCGGGGGGCGATCGGATGAAAAACTGTTTTTT
d_gene: .; j_gene: TRBJ1-1; abundance: .; v_gene: TRBV21-1; CDR3aa: CASSTTGTGAQAFF; CDR3nt: TGTGCCAGCAGCACCACCGGGACAGGGGCTCAGGCTTTCTTT
d_gene: .; j_gene: TRBJ1-3; abundance: .; v_gene: TRBV6-1; CDR3aa: CASSEALGPGNTIYF; CDR3nt: TGTGCCAGCAGTGAAGCACTAGGACCAGGAAACACCATATATTTT
d_gene: TRBD2; j_gene: TRBJ2-1; abundance: .; v_gene: TRBV4-1; CDR3aa: CASSQVWTETSEVWNEQFF; CDR3nt: TGCGCCAGCAGCCAAGTGTGGACCGAGACTAGCGAGGTTTGGAATGAGCAGTTCTTC
d_gene: TRBD2; j_gene: TRBJ2-3; abundance: .; v_gene: TRBV5-4; CDR3aa: CASKGLADTQYF; CDR3nt: TGTGCCAGCAAGGGACTAGCGGATACGCAGTATTTT
d_gene: TRBD2; j_gene: TRBJ2-1; abundance: .; v_gene: TRBV3-1/TRBV3-2; CDR3aa: CASSQGTSGVGEQFF; CDR3nt: TGTGCCAGCAGCCAAGGCACTAGCGGGGTTGGGGAGCAGTTCTTC
d_gene: TRBD1; j_gene: TRBJ1-3; abundance: .; v_gene: TRBV6-5; CDR3aa: CASSTGTGVHTIYF; CDR3nt: TGTGCCAGCAGTACCGGGACAGGGGTTCACACCATATATTTT
d_gene: .; j_gene: TRBJ2-5; abundance: once; v_gene: TRBV30; CDR3aa: CAWRRNGGETQYF; CDR3nt: TGTGCCTGGAGACGCAATGGGGGGGAGACCCAGTACTTC
d_gene: .; j_gene: TRBJ1-6; abundance: .; v_gene: TRBV28; CDR3aa: CASSAISPLHF; CDR3nt: TGTGCCAGCAGTGCTATTTCACCCCTCCACTTT
d_gene: .; j_gene: TRBJ1-1; abundance: .; v_gene: TRBV18; CDR3aa: CASSPPSRGSNTEAFF; CDR3nt: TGTGCCAGCTCACCACCGTCGCGGGGGTCGAACACTGAAGCTTTCTTT
d_gene: .; j_gene: TRBJ2-2; abundance: .; v_gene: TRBV11-3; CDR3aa: CASSPAGNTGELFF; CDR3nt: TGTGCCAGCAGCCCCGCAGGGAACACCGGGGAGCTGTTTTTT
d_gene: .; j_gene: TRBJ1-5; abundance: .; v_gene: TRBV5-1; CDR3aa: CASSLAGASNQPQHF; CDR3nt: TGCGCCAGCAGCTTGGCAGGGGCCAGCAATCAGCCCCAGCATTTT
d_gene: .; j_gene: TRBJ2-7; abundance: .; v_gene: TRBV10-3; CDR3aa: CAISDGSGTYEQYF; CDR3nt: TGTGCCATCAGTGACGGCTCGGGGACCTACGAGCAGTACTTC
d_gene: .; j_gene: TRBJ1-4; abundance: .; v_gene: TRBV5-5; CDR3aa: CASSLAGQSKIATNEKLFF; CDR3nt: TGTGCCAGCAGTTTGGCCGGACAGTCTAAAATTGCAACTAATGAAAAACTGTTTTTT
d_gene: .; j_gene: TRBJ2-2; abundance: .; v_gene: TRBV6-2/TRBV6-3; CDR3aa: CASSHPRGAGSTGELFF; CDR3nt: TGTGCCAGCAGTCACCCCCGAGGGGCGGGGTCCACCGGGGAGCTGTTTTTT
d_gene: TRBD2; j_gene: TRBJ2-7; abundance: .; v_gene: TRBV7-6; CDR3aa: CASSPRGSPTYEQYF; CDR3nt: TGTGCCAGCAGCCCGCGGGGGAGCCCTACCTACGAGCAGTACTTC
d_gene: .; j_gene: TRBJ2-5; abundance: .; v_gene: TRBV20-1; CDR3aa: CSASKGAGRKTQYF; CDR3nt: TGCAGTGCTAGTAAGGGGGCGGGAAGGAAGACCCAGTACTTC
d_gene: .; j_gene: TRBJ1-4; abundance: .; v_gene: TRBV19; CDR3aa: CASSIRTYPNEKLFF; CDR3nt: TGTGCCAGTAGTATTCGGACATACCCTAATGAAAAACTGTTTTTT
d_gene: .; j_gene: TRBJ1-2; abundance: .; v_gene: TRBV3-1/TRBV3-2; CDR3aa: CASSRKRVGGYTF; CDR3nt: TGTGCCAGCAGCCGAAAGAGGGTTGGGGGCTACACCTTC
d_gene: TRBD1; j_gene: TRBJ1-6; abundance: .; v_gene: TRBV5-4; CDR3aa: CASSVKDRGNNSPLHF; CDR3nt: TGTGCCAGCAGCGTCAAGGACAGGGGCAATAATTCACCCCTCCACTTT
d_gene: .; j_gene: TRBJ1-2; abundance: .; v_gene: TRBV27; CDR3aa: CASSYHMAVVGYTF; CDR3nt: TGTGCCAGCAGTTATCACATGGCGGTGGTTGGCTACACCTTC
d_gene: .; j_gene: TRBJ2-7; abundance: .; v_gene: TRBV12-3/TRBV12-4; CDR3aa: CASSPTQGDEQYF; CDR3nt: TGTGCCAGCAGTCCTACACAGGGAGACGAGCAGTACTTC
d_gene: .; j_gene: TRBJ1-3; abundance: .; v_gene: TRBV28; CDR3aa: CASSQTGSVRGNTIYF; CDR3nt: TGTGCCAGCAGTCAAACAGGGTCAGTACGTGGAAACACCATATATTTT
d_gene: .; j_gene: TRBJ2-5; abundance: .; v_gene: TRBV29-1; CDR3aa: CSERTGFGTQYF; CDR3nt: TGCAGCGAACGAACAGGGTTTGGGACCCAGTACTTC
d_gene: TRBD1; j_gene: TRBJ2-7; abundance: .; v_gene: TRBV5-1; CDR3aa: CASSSPETGYYEQYF; CDR3nt: TGCGCCAGCAGCTCCCCCGAGACAGGGTACTACGAGCAGTACTTC
d_gene: .; j_gene: TRBJ1-5; abundance: .; v_gene: TRBV30; CDR3aa: CAWRGPRAGQPQHF; CDR3nt: TGTGCCTGGAGAGGACCCAGGGCAGGTCAGCCCCAGCATTTT
d_gene: .; j_gene: TRBJ1-1; abundance: .; v_gene: TRBV5-5; CDR3aa: CASSLTGLRTEAFF; CDR3nt: TGTGCCAGCAGCTTGACAGGGTTGAGGACTGAAGCTTTCTTT
d_gene: TRBD1; j_gene: TRBJ2-7; abundance: .; v_gene: TRBV4-2; CDR3aa: CASSHAGTGDSYEQYF; CDR3nt: TGTGCCAGCAGCCACGCCGGGACAGGGGATTCCTACGAGCAGTACTTC
d_gene: .; j_gene: TRBJ2-5; abundance: .; v_gene: TRBV28; CDR3aa: CATGETQYF; CDR3nt: TGTGCCACCGGGGAGACCCAGTACTTC
d_gene: .; j_gene: TRBJ1-6; abundance: .; v_gene: TRBV27; CDR3aa: CASQRGYNSPLHF; CDR3nt: TGTGCCAGCCAGAGGGGGTATAATTCACCCCTCCACTTT
d_gene: .; j_gene: TRBJ1-3; abundance: .; v_gene: TRBV20-1; CDR3aa: CSASSGSAGNTIYF; CDR3nt: TGCAGTGCTAGTTCTGGGAGCGCTGGAAACACCATATATTTT
d_gene: TRBD1; j_gene: TRBJ2-1; abundance: many; v_gene: TRBV4-1; CDR3aa: CASSQGLSGGQYNEQFF; CDR3nt: TGCGCCAGCAGCCAAGGGTTGTCAGGGGGTCAGTACAATGAGCAGTTCTTC
d_gene: TRBD1; j_gene: TRBJ1-2; abundance: few; v_gene: TRBV12-3/TRBV12-4; CDR3aa: CASSLRGLGYTF; CDR3nt: TGTGCCAGCAGTTTAAGGGGGCTGGGCTACACCTTC
d_gene: .; j_gene: TRBJ2-3; abundance: .; v_gene: TRBV7-3; CDR3aa: CASSPGLASAVRDTQYF; CDR3nt: TGTGCCAGCAGCCCCGGACTCGCATCCGCCGTAAGAGATACGCAGTATTTT
d_gene: TRBD1; j_gene: TRBJ1-2; abundance: .; v_gene: TRBV24-1; CDR3aa: CATSDGDRGRSGYTF; CDR3nt: TGTGCCACCAGTGATGGGGACAGGGGAAGGAGTGGCTACACCTTC
d_gene: .; j_gene: TRBJ1-5; abundance: many; v_gene: TRBV9; CDR3aa: CASSVDGAGQPQHF; CDR3nt: TGTGCCAGCAGCGTCGACGGTGCCGGGCAGCCCCAGCATTTT
d_gene: TRBD1; j_gene: TRBJ2-7; abundance: .; v_gene: TRBV7-9; CDR3aa: CASSLATFRDRGYEQYF; CDR3nt: TGTGCCAGCAGCTTAGCCACTTTTAGGGACAGGGGGTACGAGCAGTACTTC
d_gene: TRBD2; j_gene: TRBJ2-7; abundance: .; v_gene: TRBV7-9; CDR3aa: CASSPGGGRGSYEQYF; CDR3nt: TGTGCCAGCAGCCCCGGGGGGGGAAGGGGGTCCTACGAGCAGTACTTC
d_gene: TRBD1; j_gene: TRBJ1-5; abundance: .; v_gene: TRBV18; CDR3aa: CASSPGTGESQPQHF; CDR3nt: TGTGCCAGCTCACCCGGGACAGGGGAATCTCAGCCCCAGCATTTT
d_gene: .; j_gene: TRBJ2-3; abundance: .; v_gene: TRBV30; CDR3aa: CAWTRRRADTQYF; CDR3nt: TGTGCCTGGACCAGGCGGAGGGCAGATACGCAGTATTTT